These T cell receptor beta chains were read from a single sample in a study of shared clonotypes between healthy human individuals. Method: immunoSEQ multiplex PCR; TCRdb's copy keeps in-frame clones and lacks some. Of 450,000 or so clones in the sample, approximately 80% were seen once. Material for sequencing was PBMCs. Every receptor here comes from a woman aged 40 to 50 in good health. Some clones in this sample may be carry-over from other donors' samples. CDR3s include the opening cysteine and the closing phenylalanine or tryptophan. D genes are given only for firm matches. Not every row has a clone size; where given, it reads once, few, many or a size class.

>-|TRBV7-2|TRBJ2-5|-
TGTGCCAGCAGCTTAGTAGGGACTGGAGAGACCCAGTACTTC
CASSLVGTGETQYF
>-|TRBV6-1|TRBJ2-7|-
TGTGCCAGCAGTGGAGCCTACGAGCAGTACTTC
CASSGAYEQYF
>TRBD1|TRBV5-1|TRBJ1-4|-
TGCGCCAGCAGCCTAAGACAGGGGAATAATGAAAAACTGTTTTTT
CASSLRQGNNEKLFF
>-|TRBV28|TRBJ2-4|-
TGTGCCAGCAGTTTAGGCGACATTCAGTACTTC
CASSLGDIQYF
>-|TRBV7-2|TRBJ1-5|-
TGTGCCAGCAGCTTGACAGAAAATCAGCCCCAGCATTTT
CASSLTENQPQHF
>-|TRBV5-1|TRBJ2-7|-
TGCGCCAGCAGCTTGAACCAGGGTCCACGGCTCGAGCAGTACTTC
CASSLNQGPRLEQYF
>-|TRBV15|TRBJ2-7|-
TGTGCCACCAGCAGAGTGCGACAGTTTGGGTACGAGCAGTACTTC
CATSRVRQFGYEQYF
>-|TRBV11-2|TRBJ2-7|once
TGTGCCAGCCGGGGTGGGACGAGCTCCTACGAGCAGTACTTC
CASRGGTSSYEQYF
>TRBD1|TRBV15|TRBJ1-2|-
TGTGCCACCAGCAGAGAAGCCGGTGGCAGGGGGCTTGATGGCTACACCTTC
CATSREAGGRGLDGYTF
>TRBD2|TRBV9|TRBJ2-7|-
TGTGCCAGCAGCGTAGAGGCGGGAGGGCCGACCGAGCAGTACTTC
CASSVEAGGPTEQYF
>-|TRBV30|TRBJ2-1|-
TGTGCCTGGAGTGACAGGCATGAGCAGTTCTTC
CAWSDRHEQFF
>TRBD1|TRBV10-2|TRBJ1-5|-
TGCGCCAGCAGTGAAGACGGACAGGGTGATCAGCCCCAGCATTTT
CASSEDGQGDQPQHF
>-|TRBV5-1|TRBJ1-2|-
TGCGCCAGCAGCCCGGGACTGAGCTCGGAGGGCTACACCTTC
CASSPGLSSEGYTF
>-|TRBV7-5|TRBJ2-7|-
TGTGCCAGAAGCACGACGGACACCTACGAGCAGTACTTC
CARSTTDTYEQYF
>-|TRBV7-9|TRBJ2-5|-
TGTGCCAGCAGCTTAGAGGCGGCGCGAGAACAAGAGACCCAGTACTTC
CASSLEAAREQETQYF
>-|TRBV19|TRBJ2-4|-
TGTGCCAGTAAAAAGGGGACCAAAAACATTCAGTACTTC
CASKKGTKNIQYF
>TRBD1|TRBV7-9|TRBJ2-7|-
TGTGCCAGCAGCCAGGACAGGACGGCGCAGTACTTC
CASSQDRTAQYF
>-|TRBV6-5|TRBJ2-7|-
TGTGCCAGTACAGGGAGCGCGTACGAGCAGTACTTC
CASTGSAYEQYF
>TRBD1|TRBV19|TRBJ2-7|once
TGTGCCAGTAGTCTTAGACAGGGTGGGTCCTACGAGCAGTACTTC
CASSLRQGGSYEQYF
>TRBD2|TRBV6-1|TRBJ2-5|many
TGTGCCAGCAAATGGACTAGCGGTCAAGAGACCCAGTACTTC
CASKWTSGQETQYF
>TRBD1|TRBV29-1|TRBJ2-4|-
TGCAGCGTTGAATGGGGACAGGGGGTTCTCGGCGCCAAAAACATTCAGTACTTC
CSVEWGQGVLGAKNIQYF
>TRBD1|TRBV5-1|TRBJ2-1|-
TGCGCCAGCAGCTTCGGTTGGGACAGCTCCTACAATGAGCAGTTCTTC
CASSFGWDSSYNEQFF
>-|TRBV6-1|TRBJ2-3|-
TGTGCCAGCAGTGAATATTGGGAGAAAGGGTCCGATACGCAGTATTTT
CASSEYWEKGSDTQYF
>-|TRBV5-1|TRBJ1-3|-
TGCGCCAGCAGCTTGGGGACAGCGGGAAACACCATATATTTT
CASSLGTAGNTIYF
>-|TRBV14|TRBJ2-5|-
TGTGCCAGCAGCCAAGGGTTTTACAGGAGAATCCAAGAGACCCAGTACTTC
CASSQGFYRRIQETQYF
>TRBD2|TRBV6-5|TRBJ2-7|-
TGTGCCAGCAGGGGACTGACTAGCGGGTTATACGAGCAGTACTTC
CASRGLTSGLYEQYF
>-|TRBV20-1|TRBJ2-5|-
TGCAGTGCTAGAAAGGGGACCCAGTACTTC
CSARKGTQYF
>-|TRBV28|TRBJ2-5|-
TGTGCCAGCAGTTTCTTCGGCCGGCTACAAGAGACCCAGTACTTC
CASSFFGRLQETQYF
>TRBD1|TRBV18|TRBJ1-5|-
TGTGCCAGCTCACCAGCGCCTGGGACAGGGGGCCAGCCCCAGCATTTT
CASSPAPGTGGQPQHF
>-|TRBV28|TRBJ2-7|-
TGTGCCAGCAGGGACCGGGACATGCGGTACTTC
CASRDRDMRYF
>-|TRBV28|TRBJ2-1|-
TGTGCCAGCAAGACTTTCGACTACAATGAGCAGTTCTTC
CASKTFDYNEQFF
>-|TRBV2|TRBJ2-1|few
TGTGCCAGCAGTGAATCAGGGGCCTACAATGAGCAGTTCTTC
CASSESGAYNEQFF
>-|TRBV5-1|TRBJ2-5|few
TGCGCCAGCAGCTTCCTCCCATCGACAGCCGGGGAGACCCAGTACTTC
CASSFLPSTAGETQYF
>TRBD2|TRBV19|TRBJ2-5|-
TGTGCCAGTAGCGGCATAGCGGGAGGGCCGAAGGAGACCCAGTACTTC
CASSGIAGGPKETQYF
>-|TRBV18|TRBJ2-2|-
TGTGCCAGCTCACGTGTGCAGGGCGAGACCGGGGAGCTGTTTTTT
CASSRVQGETGELFF
>-|TRBV12-5|TRBJ1-1|-
TGTGCTAGTGGTGCAAACATGGACACTGAAGCTTTCTTT
CASGANMDTEAFF
>TRBD2|TRBV5-1|TRBJ2-7|-
TGCGCCAGCAGCTTGGCCGGTCTAGCGGGAGGGCCTGGCGAGCAGTACTTC
CASSLAGLAGGPGEQYF
>TRBD2|TRBV5-1|TRBJ2-5|-
TGCGCCAGCAGCCCCGGGACTAGCGGGAGGCCCCAAGAGACCCAGTACTTC
CASSPGTSGRPQETQYF
>-|TRBV30|TRBJ1-1|-
TGTGCCTGGGTTCGAGGGGGTATGCCCATGAACACTGAAGCTTTCTTT
CAWVRGGMPMNTEAFF
>-|TRBV29-1|TRBJ2-1|-
TGCAGCGTTGCGGCTAGCACTGAGCAGTTCTTC
CSVAASTEQFF
>-|TRBV28|TRBJ1-1|-
TGTGCCAGCAGTTTAAATCTCCAAACTAGGGAAGCTTTCTTT
CASSLNLQTREAFF
>-|TRBV10-2|TRBJ2-7|-
TGCGCCAGCAGCGGAGTTAACTCCTACGAGCAGTACTTC
CASSGVNSYEQYF
>-|TRBV4-2|TRBJ2-7|-
TGTGCCAGCAGCCGGGCCCTAGGCTACGAGCAGTACTTC
CASSRALGYEQYF
>TRBD2|TRBV9|TRBJ2-1|-
TGTGCCAGCAGCGTAGCACCGGGACTAGGTGACAATGAGCAGTTCTTC
CASSVAPGLGDNEQFF
>-|TRBV18|TRBJ2-7|-
TGTGCCAGCTCACCCGGCTCCCCCGCCTCCTACGAGCAGTACTTC
CASSPGSPASYEQYF
>-|TRBV6-5|TRBJ2-2|many
TGTGCCAGCAGTTACTCGACGGTGAACACCGGGGAGCTGTTTTTT
CASSYSTVNTGELFF
>TRBD1|TRBV7-9|TRBJ1-2|-
TGTGCCAGCAGCCTCGACAGGGGGCTGACTGGCTACACCTTC
CASSLDRGLTGYTF
>TRBD2|TRBV5-1|TRBJ2-7|few
TGCGCCAGCAGCTCCGCGGGGTGGGGCGGGAGGAACTACGAGCAGTACTTC
CASSSAGWGGRNYEQYF
>TRBD2|TRBV28|TRBJ2-1|few
TGTGCCAGCAGCACCGGGGGGGCGGAGTTCAATGAGCAGTTCTTC
CASSTGGAEFNEQFF
>-|TRBV18|TRBJ2-1|-
TGTGCCAGCTCACCATACGGGGGGCATGAGCAGTTCTTC
CASSPYGGHEQFF
>-|TRBV5-6|TRBJ1-1|-
TGTGCCAGCAGCTTGGGGCGGGGTTTCCTGCAGGGGACTTTCTTT
CASSLGRGFLQGTFF
>TRBD2|TRBV6-5|TRBJ2-7|-
TGTGCCAGCAGGCCGCCGGGACTAGCGGGAGGAGAGCAGTACTTC
CASRPPGLAGGEQYF
>-|TRBV2|TRBJ1-1|-
TGTGCCAGCAGTGAGGAACAGTGGACTGAAGCTTTCTTT
CASSEEQWTEAFF
>TRBD1|TRBV5-1|TRBJ2-1|-
TGCGCCAGCAGCTTGGTGCCAGGGGGAGTCTATGAGCAGTTCTTC
CASSLVPGGVYEQFF
>TRBD1|TRBV5-1|TRBJ1-2|-
TGCGCCAGCAGCTTGTCATCAGGGGGCCTTACCTATGGCTACACCTTC
CASSLSSGGLTYGYTF